Reported below is one TCR beta chain. Its antigen is unidentified. The V gene end was trimmed by 4 bases and the J gene end by 4 bases; junction bases not matched to a gene: 3. Per the germline V gene, CDR1 is MNHNS and CDR2 is SASEGT. This CDR3 region has 14 residues. The PCR used 60 Vbeta and 13 Jbeta primers. Data came from immunoSEQ multiplex PCR; TCRdb stores just in-frame clones and leaves some out. Recorded for this sample: approximately 110,000 clones. This specimen comes from a study of cytomegalovirus exposure and HLA in healthy donors. Notes on the study in general: The investigators catalogued 150 to 200 TCR beta chains as cytomegalovirus-associated. Accurate HLA-A and HLA-B prediction from TCR beta sequences was reported for most subjects. Analysis performed later showed TCR beta chains linked to HLA being more clonally expanded than equally common others. Immune exposure data for these donors was limited to CMV serostatus.

Sequenced: PBMCs. V gene TRBV6-1 combines with J gene TRBJ1-2; 10 bases match TRBD1. This TCR was sampled from a man aged 25-40 years in good health and CMV-seronegative. In nucleotides, the CDR3 is TGTGCCAGCAGTGGGGACAGGGGAAGCTATGGCTACACCTTC. Protein product: CASSGDRGSYGYTF.